This T cell receptor (beta chain) was retrieved from a study of early stage breast cancer tumors (dated by TCRdb to about 2017). Concerning the study at large: Of the roughly 15 invasive breast tumors, about a dozen were found to be estrogen receptor-positive, progesterone receptor-positive and HER2-negative. About 70% of the 12 ER+/PR+/HER2- tumors were invasive ductal carcinomas, while the other four were invasive lobular carcinomas. Across all samples, 2,651,842 templates representing roughly 1 million unique clonotypes were detected. On average, each sample got about 9.6-fold read coverage. The paper as a whole reports these results and caveats: Enriched TCRB sequences shared across patients were mostly commonly generated sequences, unlikely to play an important role in the tumor microenvironment. Greater similarity was observed between blood and normal breast repertoires than between blood and tumor repertoires, and tumor was distinguished from normal in about 90% of the 16 patients when each tissue was compared with blood. Chain pairing and functional markers such as CD4, CD8 and FOXP3 were missed by bulk genomic DNA sequencing of unsorted cells. Tumors showed roughly 2.5-fold higher T cell density and higher clonality than adjacent normal breast tissue. Analysis by tumor subtype was prevented by the small cohort size.

As encoded in the germline V gene, CDR1 is SGHAT while CDR2 is FQNNGV. The CDR3 starts with the cysteine, ends with the phenylalanine, and has 16 residues. The sequence is cut down to CDR3 DNA, 48 bases in frame from base 1. The V end gives up 3 bases and the J end 6 bases, leaving 9 bases in the junction not matched to a gene. The study profiled bulk TCR beta-chain repertoires in matched peripheral blood, tumor and adjacent normal breast tissue taken from some 17 patients with early-stage breast cancer. Before surgery, roughly 4.5-11 mL of whole blood was collected into EDTA tubes and then processed within 2 hours. Peripheral blood mononuclear cells were isolated by Ficoll-Paque centrifugation in SepMate-50 tubes. PBMCs were cryopreserved in about 90% FBS with around 10% DMSO in aliquots of roughly 1.8 to 4 million cells and stored in liquid nitrogen. Genomic DNA was extracted with the Qiagen AllPrep DNA/RNA Mini kit.

Worth noting for this clone: What antigen it recognizes has not been identified. Base qualities are not recorded, but no much larger clone differs from it by a single base.

Every sample was amplified as two independent genomic DNA replicates, using approximately 550 ng for blood and about 1.5 ug for tumor or normal breast. Following the manufacturer's instructions, the ImmunoSeq Intro kit was used to carry out TCRB sequencing on genomic DNA. The multiplex PCR ran for 30 to 40 cycles using proprietary primers and spike-in control sequences for absolute quantification. Single-end 150-bp reads were used to sequence an 87-bp fragment spanning the CDR3 and the flanking V and J genes. Seven samples, each with two replicates, were multiplexed per lane of an Illumina MiSeq using version 3.0 chemistry. The paper's processing steps were these. The vendor's proprietary pipeline processed the raw data and merged both replicates into a single result for each sample. Clonotypes were defined as productive rearrangements sharing the V-gene family, CDR3 amino acid sequence and J-gene segment. To compute clonality, the normalized Shannon entropy (Pielou evenness) of TCRB abundances was subtracted from 1. To estimate T cell density, the total number of templates was divided by the number of input cells, which was inferred from the amount of DNA input. Recon was used with default parameters to estimate total repertoire diversity and clonality. Clonotypes with over 0.1% abundance in tumor and at least 32-fold higher abundance in tumor than in normal breast were defined as tumor-enriched. Here the immuneACCESS table is served through TCRdb, limited to in-frame sequences with V and J called. Missing clones are a known gap in these copies; in checked studies unresolved V genes cover under half, and the rest lacks a known reason. For V, J and clone size, that table is used; D and trimming come from the DNA. For this sample the table gives about 30,000 clones, of which around 70% were detected only once. Of the sample, around a third falls within the top ten clones.

The V and J genes are TRBV11-2 and TRBJ2-7; TRBD2 aligns with 12 central bases. This TCR was sampled from a person aged 45-60 years with breast cancer. Material: blood. The DNA reads TGTGCCAGCAGCTTTCCCGGGGGGGGACTAGCGGGCGAGCAGTACTTC. The resulting protein is CASSFPGGGLAGEQYF.